What follows are 5 T cell receptor beta chains derived from one specimen sequenced in a study of blood T cells in healthy people across ages. A second about 6 to 12 cycle PCR used barcoded and J-beta primers. MiXCR, applied by TCRdb to the 5' RACE reads, yields one record per CDR3 protein. Of about 640,000 distinct CDR3 sequences listed, roughly 31% are singletons. Sequencing was carried out using blood. These receptors all come from an elderly woman in good health.

This clonotype showed up just a few times. A much larger clone differs by one base, so this may be a read error. V usage is TRBV3-1 and J usage is TRBJ2-7; no firm D call. CDR3 length: 14 residues. Germline V gene lookup returns CDR1 LGHDT and CDR2 YNNKEL (reference sequence). With 0 bases removed from V and 4 bases from J, the gap between germline ends came to 10 bases. The CDR3 DNA follows: TGTGCCAGCAGCCAAGAGACGCGGAGATACGAGCAGTACTTC. Its translation: CASSQETRRYEQYF.

This clonotype was detected only a few times. This may be a read error, as it is one base from a much larger clone. This rearrangement joins TRBV7-9 to TRBJ1-2, with 7 bases identical to TRBD1. The germline V gene encodes CDR1 SEHNR and CDR2 FQNEAQ (reference sequence). The CDR3 is 13 amino acids. J was trimmed by 7 bases and V by 6 bases; bases with no gene match: 8. The CDR3 DNA is TGTGCCAGCAGTTCACAGGGGCTGGCTGGCTACACCTTC. Its protein is CASSSQGLAGYTF.

This chain uses TRBV20-1 with TRBJ1-2, with TRBD1 matching 12 bases. The CDR3 totals 17 residues. Germline V gene lookup returns CDR1 DFQATT and CDR2 SNEGSKA (reference sequence). The ends lost 4 bases at V and 6 bases at J; junction bases unmatched: 15. CDR3 sequence: CSATIPGQGARRDGYTF. The CDR3 nucleotides read TGCAGTGCTACGATCCCGGGACAGGGGGCGCGTCGGGATGGCTACACCTTC.

This clonotype was found many times. The chain is built from TRBV10-3 and TRBJ1-2; tentative D call: TRBD1 (5 bases). V lost 9 bases to trimming and J lost 3 bases, with 23 bases between them. CDR1 is ENHRY, CDR2 SYGVKD, per germline. The CDR3 sequence is 16 residues long. The CDR3 sequence is CAINPEVGVKDYGYTF. The CDR3 bases are TGTGCCATTAATCCCGAGGTGGGGGTCAAGGACTATGGCTACACCTTC.

This clonotype was seen a few times. The chain is built from TRBV2 and TRBJ2-6; 9 bases line up with TRBD1. Unmatched junction bases numbered 11, after V lost 11 bases and J lost 0 bases. Germline assignment: CDR1 SNHLY and CDR2 FYNNEI. CDR3 length: 17 residues. The CDR3 sequence: CAGATGTGTSGANVLTF. CDR3 nucleotide sequence: TGTGCCGGCGCTACCGGGACAGGGACCTCTGGGGCCAACGTCCTGACTTTC. Drawing the rest from reference TRBV2 and TRBJ2-6, the complete variable domain is EPEVTQTPSHQVTQMGQEVILRCVPISNHLYFYWYRQILGQKVEFLVSFYNNEISEKSEIFDDQFSVERPDGSNFTLKIRSTKLEDSAMYFCAGATGTGTSGANVLTFGAGSRLTVL.